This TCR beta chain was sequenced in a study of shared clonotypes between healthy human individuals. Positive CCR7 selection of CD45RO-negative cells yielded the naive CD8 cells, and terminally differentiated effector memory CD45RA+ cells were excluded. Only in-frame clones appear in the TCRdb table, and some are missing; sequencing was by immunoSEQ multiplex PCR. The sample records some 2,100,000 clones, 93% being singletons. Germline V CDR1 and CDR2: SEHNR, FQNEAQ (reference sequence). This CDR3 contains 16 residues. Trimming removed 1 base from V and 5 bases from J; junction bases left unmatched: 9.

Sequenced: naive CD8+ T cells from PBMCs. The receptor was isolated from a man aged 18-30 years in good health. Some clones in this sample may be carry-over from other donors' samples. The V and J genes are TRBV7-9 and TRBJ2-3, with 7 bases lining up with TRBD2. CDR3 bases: TGTGCCAGCAGCTTAGGGGAGCGGGGCCGCGGAGATACGCAGTATTTT. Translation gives CASSLGERGRGDTQYF.